The TCR beta chain described here comes from a study of blood T cell repertoires in COVID-19. In the study overall: T cells, B-cell-depleted T cells, or PBMCs supplied cDNA or gDNA.

Those enrolled, adults aged roughly 18 to 100 years, came from 24 US areas. Participant reports of clinical history set cohort assignment. The CDR3 runs 14 residues. Germline V CDR1 and CDR2: SGHNT, YYREEE (reference sequence). Trimming left V 1 base short and J 0 bases short, with 7 bases between. The authors' processing: Reference gene primer amplification gave estimated nucleated cell counts. Sequencing was performed with immunoSEQ multiplex PCR; in TCRdb, only in-frame clones are kept and a portion is missing. The V and J calls and clone size are taken from that table; D and trimming were inferred from the DNA. The sample includes approximately 180,000 clones, 84% of them seen just once.

This TCR came from a man aged 50 to 60 who had recovered from COVID-19. The chain employs TRBV5-4 and TRBJ1-1, with no clear D. Sequencing used PBMCs or T cells enriched from blood (not recorded which). The CDR3 here is CASSLSAMNTEAFF. The DNA of the CDR3 is TGTGCCAGCAGCTTGTCTGCTATGAACACTGAAGCTTTCTTT.